The subject of this entry is one T cell receptor (beta chain). The antigen remains unidentified. The repertoire was sequenced with immunoSEQ multiplex PCR; TCRdb's copy has only in-frame clones and lacks some. The sample holds tens of thousands of clones, over 85% seen once. This entry belongs to a study of cytomegalovirus exposure and HLA in healthy donors. Study-wide results and limits: Per published reports, the classifier diagnosed cytomegalovirus status with high specificity and sensitivity. One later analysis, an examination of the 120 or so validation repertoires, found that first-cohort TCR clusters tended to co-occur in them.

Sequencing was done on a sample of PBMCs. This clonotype was sampled from a man aged 18 to 29 in good health and CMV-seronegative.

The chain's CDR3 is CASGEWIEPTGFSYEQYF. For the CDR3, the DNA is TGTGCCAGCGGGGAATGGATTGAACCGACAGGATTCTCCTACGAGCAGTACTTC. The rearrangement joins TRBV27 to TRBJ2-7, with D perhaps TRBD1 (6 bases). V gave up 8 bases and J gave up 0 bases, with 26 bases separating them. Germline loops: CDR1 MNHEY, CDR2 SMNVEV (reference sequence). The CDR3 extends over 18 amino acids.